The entry below describes one T cell receptor beta chain. Its specificity is unknown. The data were taken from a study of cytomegalovirus exposure and HLA in healthy donors. General study findings and limits: Among TCR beta chains, those listed as cytomegalovirus-associated numbered about 150. While the bulk of TCR sequences proved rare, some public TCRs turned up in many donors.

The germline gives CDR1 MNHEY, CDR2 SVGAGI. This CDR3 has 15 residues. The trim removed 7 bases at V and 0 bases at J, leaving 7 bases unmatched. Clones were read by immunoSEQ multiplex PCR, and TCRdb kept only the in-frame ones, dropping some. The sample consists of some 250,000 clones, almost 90% of them appearing once. Material for sequencing was PBMCs. The TCR comes from a woman under 30 in good health and CMV-seronegative. The genes are TRBV6-5 and TRBJ2-5; 8 bases agree with TRBD2. In DNA form, the CDR3 reads TGTGCCAGCAAGCGGGGGTTTGGGTACCAAGAGACCCAGTACTTC. This translates into CASKRGFGYQETQYF.